These 15 T cell receptor beta chains were all obtained from the same sample, sequenced in a study of blood T cell repertoires in COVID-19. The table came from immunoSEQ multiplex PCR; TCRdb's copy has only in-frame clones and leaves some out. The sample yields around 50,000 clones, roughly 82% seen once. The sequenced sample consisted of peripheral blood. These receptors were collected from a human donor in a cohort sampled during active COVID-19.

The V call is TRBV6-5, the J call TRBJ2-3; TRBD2 matches at 7 bases. Trimming at V came to 4 bases and at J to 6 bases, leaving 7 bases not matched to a gene. This CDR3 spans 14 amino acids. CDR1 and CDR2 (germline): MNHEY, SVGAGI. Here the CDR3 reads CASSSGLGADTQYF. CDR3 in DNA: TGTGCCAGCAGTTCTGGACTAGGCGCGGATACGCAGTATTTT.

The V gene is TRBV5-1, the J gene TRBJ1-6, with TRBD1 matching 7 bases. Germline V gene lookup returns CDR1 SGHRS and CDR2 YFSETQ. The CDR3 covers 17 residues. V was clipped by 0 bases and J by 4 bases; unmatched bases: 7. CDR3 coding DNA: TGCGCCAGCAGCTTGGCCGGAGGGGGCTCTTATAATTCACCCCTCCACTTT. It codes for CASSLAGGGSYNSPLHF.

V usage is TRBV7-2 and J usage is TRBJ1-2; 8 bases match TRBD1. The V segment lost 5 bases and the J segment 2 bases; nucleotides outside the gene matches: 4. The CDR3 consists of 14 residues. Germline-derived CDR1 and CDR2 are SGHTA and FQGNSA. CDR3 sequence: CASSTGTGNYGYTF. The CDR3 DNA reads TGTGCCAGCAGCACCGGGACAGGCAACTATGGCTACACCTTC.

This chain links TRBV2 with TRBJ1-1; TRBD1 might be the D (6 bases). Deletions cut 1 base from V and 10 bases from J, with 13 bases between. The germline V gene encodes CDR1 SNHLY and CDR2 FYNNEI. The CDR3 spans 13 residues. In DNA form, the CDR3 reads TGTGCCAGCAGTGAAGAAGGGGAGGGGGGAGCTTTCTTT. It specifies CASSEEGEGGAFF. Complete variable domain (other parts from reference TRBV2 and TRBJ1-1): EPEVTQTPSHQVTQMGQEVILRCVPISNHLYFYWYRQILGQKVEFLVSFYNNEISEKSEIFDDQFSVERPDGSNFTLKIRSTKLEDSAMYFCASSEEGEGGAFFGQGTRLTVV.

The chain couples TRBV7-2 to TRBJ1-2, with 9 bases that match TRBD1. The CDR3 runs 14 residues. The J segment lost 8 bases and the V segment lost 5 bases, leaving 9 bases of the junction unmatched. Germline V CDR1 and CDR2: SGHTA, FQGNSA. Here the CDR3 DNA reads TGTGCCAGCAGCCCCGGACAGGGGCTGGGGGGCTACACCTTC. Its translation: CASSPGQGLGGYTF. The full variable domain, completed using reference TRBV7-2 and TRBJ1-2, is GAGVSQSPSNKVTEKGKDVELRCDPISGHTALYWYRQSLGQGLEFLIYFQGNSAPDKSGLPSDRFSAERTGGSVSTLTIQRTQQEDSAVYLCASSPGQGLGGYTFGSGTRLTVV.

This clone was seen a few times. The CDR3 bases are TGTGCCAGCAGCTCCGGGACAGGGTTTCTGACAGATACGCAGTATTTT. Translation: CASSSGTGFLTDTQYF. This rearrangement joins TRBV5-8 to TRBJ2-3, with 9 bases identical to TRBD1. V lost 3 bases to trimming and J lost 3 bases; unmatched junction nucleotides: 8. The germline CDR1 and CDR2 sequences are SGHTS and YDEGEE. The CDR3 is 16 amino acids.

The V call is TRBV28, the J call TRBJ2-4, with 9 bases aligning to TRBD1. The CDR3 runs 16 residues. Germline trimming cut 6 bases from V and 0 bases from J; bases unmatched to any gene: 6. Per the germline V gene, CDR1 is MDHEN and CDR2 is SYDVKM. DNA of the CDR3: TGTGCCAGCAGCCCGGGACAGGGACTAGCCAAAAACATTCAGTACTTC. Protein product: CASSPGQGLAKNIQYF.

The genes are TRBV4-3 and TRBJ2-1, with TRBD1 matching over 8 bases. With 0 bases clipped from V and 7 bases from J, the junction kept 11 bases outside the gene matches. CDR1 LGHNA and CDR2 YSLEER come from the germline V gene. CDR3 length: 17 residues. The CDR3 reads CASSQDFGTGLVNEQFF. CDR3 nucleotide sequence: TGCGCCAGCAGCCAAGATTTTGGGACAGGACTTGTGAATGAGCAGTTCTTC.

Only one count was recorded for this clone. This rearrangement joins TRBV18 to TRBJ2-5; TRBD1 might be the D (5 bases). The germline gives CDR1 KGHSH, CDR2 LQKENI. Trimming cost V 0 bases and J 4 bases, with 15 bases left between them. The CDR3 extends over 16 amino acids. CDR3: CASSPPSRGAGETQYF. As DNA, the CDR3 is TGTGCCAGCTCACCACCCTCAAGGGGCGCAGGAGAGACCCAGTACTTC.

This chain connects TRBV3-1 (or the pseudogene TRBV3-2) to TRBJ1-4; the D gene is possibly TRBD1 (5 bases). V gave up 2 bases and J gave up 6 bases, with 16 bases separating them. The CDR3 spans 16 residues. Germline V gene lookup returns CDR1 LGHDT and CDR2 YNNKEL (reference sequence). The CDR3 loop is CASSQTTGGFDEKLFF. CDR3 coding DNA: TGTGCCAGCAGCCAAACGACTGGGGGGTTCGATGAAAAACTGTTTTTT.

The CDR3: CASLLTGGTYNEQFF. DNA of the CDR3: TGTGCCAGCCTACTTACAGGGGGCACCTACAATGAGCAGTTCTTC. The rearrangement uses TRBV7-2 and TRBJ2-1, with 9 positions matching TRBD1. The V gene end was trimmed by 8 bases and the J gene end by 2 bases; junction bases not matched to a gene: 7. The CDR3 has 15 residues. Germline CDR1 reads SGHTA; CDR2 reads FQGNSA.

CDR3 DNA sequence: TGTGCCAGCAGCCCCCGTAGCGGGAGGAGCTCCTACGAGCAGTACTTC. Translating it yields CASSPRSGRSSYEQYF. This sequence joins TRBV7-2 and TRBJ2-7, with 10 bases aligning to TRBD2. Germline CDR1 reads SGHTA; CDR2 reads FQGNSA. The CDR3 loop spans 16 amino acids. Trimming at V came to 5 bases and at J to 0 bases, leaving 7 bases not matched to a gene. Full variable domain (outside the CDR3, taken from reference TRBV7-2 and TRBJ2-7): GAGVSQSPSNKVTEKGKDVELRCDPISGHTALYWYRQSLGQGLEFLIYFQGNSAPDKSGLPSDRFSAERTGGSVSTLTIQRTQQEDSAVYLCASSPRSGRSSYEQYFGPGTRLTVT.

The rearrangement joins TRBV4-1 to TRBJ2-1; 9 bases line up with TRBD1. This CDR3 comprises 17 residues. With 4 bases clipped from V and 1 base from J, the junction kept 8 bases outside the gene matches. From germline, CDR1 is MGHRA and CDR2 YSYEKL. CDR3 residues: CASSLSRDRESYNEQFF. As DNA, the CDR3 is TGCGCCAGCAGCCTGAGCCGGGACAGGGAATCCTACAATGAGCAGTTCTTC.

CDR3 DNA sequence: TGTGCCAGCAGCCCTACAGGGGATGAGCAGTTCTTC. This codes for CASSPTGDEQFF. The chain uses TRBV28 and TRBJ2-1; 7 nucleotides match TRBD1. CDR1 is MDHEN, CDR2 SYDVKM, per germline. This CDR3 region has 12 residues. Germline trimming cut 6 bases from V and 8 bases from J; bases unmatched to any gene: 4.

This clone showed up just a few times. This rearrangement joins TRBV2 to TRBJ2-1; 7 bases align to TRBD2. Germline trimming cut 5 bases from V and 8 bases from J; bases unmatched to any gene: 6. This CDR3 has 13 amino acids. The germline gives CDR1 SNHLY, CDR2 FYNNEI. CDR3 sequence: CASSRTRLYEQFF. For the CDR3, the DNA is TGTGCCAGCAGTCGGACTAGGCTCTATGAGCAGTTCTTC. The complete variable domain, with remaining parts taken from reference TRBV2 and TRBJ2-1, reads EPEVTQTPSHQVTQMGQEVILRCVPISNHLYFYWYRQILGQKVEFLVSFYNNEISEKSEIFDDQFSVERPDGSNFTLKIRSTKLEDSAMYFCASSRTRLYEQFFGPGTRLTVL.